A single sample is the source of the 18 T cell receptor beta chains below, sequenced in a study of glioma-infiltrating T cells (dated by TCRdb to 2016 to 2017). Reads for this sample came from an Illumina MiSeq. The iRepertoire nested amplicon-rescue multiplex PCR (arm-PCR) platform was used to amplify TCR alpha and beta CDR3 regions from RNA. TCRdb took the public reads, trimmed them with fastp at Q25, ran MiXCR for clone calling and kept in-frame beta chains. Every CDR3 protein is listed once, alongside the most common genes and DNA of its rows. The sample table records more than 90,000 distinct CDR3 sequences; roughly 37% of these occur just once. The top ten constitute under 40% of the sample. The sample comprised glioma tissue, nonneoplastic brain tissue, or PBMCs (not recorded which). Receptor source: a human donor with low-grade glioma or glioblastoma, undergoing nonglioma brain surgery, or in good health (not recorded which).

In this sample, this clonotype turned up many times. The chain joins TRBV29-1 to TRBJ2-3; D perhaps matches TRBD1 (5 bases). V was clipped by 2 bases and J by 3 bases, with 6 bases between them. Germline assignment: CDR1 SQVTM and CDR2 ANQGSEA. The CDR3 contains 12 residues. DNA of the CDR3: TGCAGCGTTGAAAAGGGGACAGATACGCAGTATTTT. Its protein product is CSVEKGTDTQYF.

This clonotype showed up many times. The V and J genes are TRBV12-3 or TRBV12-4 and TRBJ1-2; 7 nucleotides line up with TRBD1. The V and J ends lost 3 bases and 8 bases, in that order; junction bases with no gene match: 6. The CDR3 length is 13 residues. DNA of the CDR3: TGTGCCAGCAGTTTCAGCGGGACAGACGGCTACACCTTC. Its protein is CASSFSGTDGYTF.

This clonotype was recorded many times. V is TRBV11-2 and J is TRBJ2-3; 7 bases are shared with TRBD2. Germline trimming cut 3 bases from V and 0 bases from J; bases unmatched to any gene: 3. CDR3 length: 15 residues. Germline lookup yields CDR1 SGHAT and CDR2 FQNNGV. The chain's CDR3 is CASSFAGESTDTQYF. Here the CDR3 DNA reads TGTGCCAGCAGCTTCGCGGGGGAGAGCACAGATACGCAGTATTTT.

The V and J genes are TRBV6-6 and TRBJ2-7, with 7 positions matching TRBD2. Germline CDR1 MNHNY, CDR2 SVGAGI (reference sequence). V shed 9 bases, J shed 2 bases, and the junction held 7 bases outside the gene matches. This CDR3 contains 13 residues. The CDR3 DNA is TGTGCCAGTAGGGCGGGACTAACCTACGAGCAGTACTTC. This translates into CASRAGLTYEQYF.

Comment on this clonotype: A single base separates this from a much larger clone, so it may be a read error. The chain has TRBV4-1 and TRBJ2-2; D might be TRBD2 (6 bases). The germline gives CDR1 MGHRA, CDR2 YSYEKL. The CDR3 runs to 15 residues. CDR3 DNA: TGCGCCAGCAGTGTTATCTCAACACACACCGGGGGGCTGTTTTTT. It is translated as CASSVISTHTGGLFF.

In this sample, this clonotype turned up many times. This chain links TRBV20-1 with TRBJ1-5, with 8 bases identical to TRBD1. The germline CDR1 and CDR2 sequences are DFQATT and SNEGSKA (reference sequence). The ends lost 4 bases at V and 6 bases at J; junction bases unmatched: 11. This CDR3 is 15 amino acids long. This CDR3 reads CSAKVDRGFTQPQHF. CDR3 bases: TGCAGTGCTAAAGTCGACAGGGGTTTTACTCAGCCCCAGCATTTT.

In its sample, this clonotype was seen a few times. This may come from a read error, since a much larger clone is one base off. The chain carries TRBV14 and TRBJ2-7; 8 nucleotides match TRBD1. The trim removed 5 bases at V and 5 bases at J, leaving 11 bases unmatched. This CDR3 contains 15 residues. CDR1 is SGHDN and CDR2 is FVKESK in the germline V gene. This CDR3 is CASSSRAGGRNEQYF. The DNA of the CDR3 is TGTGCCAGCAGCTCGAGGGCAGGGGGCCGTAACGAGCAGTACTTC.

This clonotype was seen repeatedly, ten times or more. A much larger clone differs from this one at a single base, so this may be a read error. The chain combines TRBV12-3 or TRBV12-4 with TRBJ2-7; 7 bases are shared with TRBD1. This CDR3 has 14 residues. DNA for the CDR3: TGTACCAGCAGTCGCCGGGACAGAGTCTACGAGCAGTACTTC. Residues: CTSSRRDRVYEQYF.

This rearrangement joins TRBV7-9 to TRBJ1-3; D is uncertain. Germline V lookup: CDR1 SEHNR, CDR2 FQNEAQ (reference sequence). V lost 6 bases and J lost 0, with 27 bases in between. The CDR3 contains 20 residues. The CDR3 bases are TGTGCCAGCAGTTTGGGCCGGACCGAAGAAGTTTTTCTCTCTGGAAACACCATATATTTT. Its translation: CASSLGRTEEVFLSGNTIYF.

This clonotype was seen only a few times. V is TRBV9 and J is TRBJ2-7, with D perhaps matching TRBD1 or TRBD2 (5 bases each). CDR1 is SGDLS, CDR2 YYNGEE, per germline. The CDR3 spans 16 residues. The V end lost 1 base, the J end lost 3 bases, and 17 bases lay between the germline ends. The DNA for the CDR3 is TGTGCCAGCAGCGTAAGGAAGCGGAGAGGGGTCTACGAGCAGTACTTC. Amino acid sequence: CASSVRKRRGVYEQYF. Together with reference TRBV9 and TRBJ2-7, the CDR3 gives the full variable domain: DSGVTQTPKHLITATGQRVTLRCSPRSGDLSVYWYQQSLDQGLQFLIQYYNGEERAKGNILERFSAQQFPDLHSELNLSSLELGDSALYFCASSVRKRRGVYEQYFGPGTRLTVT.

This clonotype was found once. The missing conserved phenylalanine or tryptophan at the end of this CDR3 makes a read error likely. Because the CDR3's place on the DNA is in doubt, the DNA is left out and the CDR3 is given as listed by TCRdb. J is TRBJ1-2 and V is TRBV27; TRBD1 reflects the table's D call only, with no check against the DNA. With termini counted, the CDR3 has 12 amino acids. Germline CDR1 reads MNHEY; CDR2 reads SMNVEV (reference sequence). This CDR3 reads CASSGGRGTSTY.

This clonotype was found many times. V is TRBV24-1 and J is TRBJ2-4, with 8 bases matching TRBD1. Germline CDR1 reads KGHDR; CDR2 reads SFDVKD. CDR3 length equals 14 residues. Losses at the gene ends were 5 bases for V and 4 bases for J; bases not matched to a gene: 3. CDR3 coding DNA: TGTGCCACCAGTGCCGGACAGGGAAAAAACATTCAGTACTTC. Translating gives CATSAGQGKNIQYF.

A note on this clonotype: This may be a read error, as it is one base from a much larger clone. CDR3 protein: CASSVDRHSTDTQCF. In DNA form, the CDR3 reads TGTGCCAGCAGCGTTGACAGACATAGCACAGATACGCAGTGTTTT. J is TRBJ2-3 and V is TRBV9; possibly TRBD1 for D (5 bases). The CDR3 runs 15 residues. CDR1 and CDR2 (germline): SGDLS, YYNGEE.

Concerning this clonotype: This sequence may be a read error, since a much larger clone differs from it by one base. The rearrangement uses TRBV7-2 and TRBJ2-3; the D is unclear. The J call may be wrong; the DNA end is better matched by TRBJ1-5. The CDR3 spans 15 residues. Germline V gene lookup returns CDR1 SGHTA and CDR2 FQGNSA. The CDR3 loop reads CASSLVSSSTDTQHF. CDR3 DNA: TGTGCCAGCAGCTTAGTATCAAGCAGCACAGATACGCAGCATTTT.

This clonotype was seen a single time. A junction end diverges from the germline sequence, so it may reflect a read error. The chain employs TRBV27 and TRBJ2-7, with 12 bases fitting TRBD2. Germline V CDR1 and CDR2: MNHEY, SMNVEV (reference sequence). CDR3 length: 14 amino acids. The CDR3 sequence is CASQTTSGGIKQYF. CDR3 DNA: TGCGCCAGCCAGACGACTAGCGGGGGTATCAAGCAGTACTTC.

This clonotype occurred many times. V usage is TRBV5-1 and J usage is TRBJ1-1; 8 nucleotides line up with TRBD1. CDR3 length equals 14 residues. Losses at the gene ends were 4 bases for V and 1 base for J; bases not matched to a gene: 3. CDR1 SGHRS and CDR2 YFSETQ come from the germline V gene. Here the CDR3 reads CASSRDRPNTEAFF. CDR3 DNA: TGCGCCAGCAGCAGGGACAGGCCGAACACTGAAGCTTTCTTT.

The rearrangement joins TRBV2 to TRBJ2-1; the D is unclear. CDR3 length: 11 amino acids. V dropped 4 bases and J dropped 6 bases, with 4 bases sitting between them. From germline, CDR1 is SNHLY and CDR2 FYNNEI. CDR3 nucleotides: TGTGCCAGCAGTGTGGGCAATGAGCAGTTCTTC. Translating gives CASSVGNEQFF.

This clonotype appeared many times. The J gene is TRBJ2-5, the V gene TRBV12-3 or TRBV12-4, with 9 bases lining up with TRBD1. V gave up 5 bases and J gave up 4 bases; unmatched junction bases: 11. This CDR3 is 16 amino acids long. This chain's CDR3 is CASSPRIQGAGETQYF. CDR3 DNA: TGTGCCAGCAGTCCTCGGATACAGGGGGCGGGAGAGACCCAGTACTTC.